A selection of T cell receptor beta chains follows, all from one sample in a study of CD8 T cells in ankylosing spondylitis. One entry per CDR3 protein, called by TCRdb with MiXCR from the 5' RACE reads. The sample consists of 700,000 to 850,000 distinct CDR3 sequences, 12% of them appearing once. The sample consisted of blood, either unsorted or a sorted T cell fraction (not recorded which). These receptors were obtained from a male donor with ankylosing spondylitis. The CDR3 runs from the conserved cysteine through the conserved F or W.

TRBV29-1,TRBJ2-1,CSVVPGDNEQFF
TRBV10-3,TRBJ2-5,CAISDLNSGGETQYF
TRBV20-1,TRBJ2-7,CSALRVSEQYF
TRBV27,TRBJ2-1,CASSQLAGSNEQFF
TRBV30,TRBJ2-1,CAWSVTVGSEQFF
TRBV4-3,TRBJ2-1,CASSQAGGPLEEQFF
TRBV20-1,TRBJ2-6,CSARSPQSGANVLTF
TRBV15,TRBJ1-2,CATSRPGRGDYGYTF
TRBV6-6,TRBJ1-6,CASSPYNSPLHF
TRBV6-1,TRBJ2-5,CASARDWVTETQYF
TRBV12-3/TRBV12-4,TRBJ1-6,CASSFTEYNSPLHF
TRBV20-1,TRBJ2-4,CSASSSVTENIQYF
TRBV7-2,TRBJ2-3,CASSLALGPNTQYF
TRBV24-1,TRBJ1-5,CATSAGQSNQPQHF
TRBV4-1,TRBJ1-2,CASSQRLLRTANYGYTF
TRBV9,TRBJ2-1,CASSVGQVLGEQFF
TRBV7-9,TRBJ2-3,CASSLVPGGPGTDTQYF
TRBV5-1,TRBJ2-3,CASSLTRIGTDTQYF
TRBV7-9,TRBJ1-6,CASSFPDVQLHF
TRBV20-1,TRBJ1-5,CSASRTRQNQPQHF
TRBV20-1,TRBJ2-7,CSASEGTYEQYF
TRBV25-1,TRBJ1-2,CASSNGGKEGYTF
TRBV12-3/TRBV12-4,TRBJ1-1,CASSLFAPNTEAFF
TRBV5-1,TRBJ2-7,CASSFQDRGYEQYF
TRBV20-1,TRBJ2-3,CSASTASGGGDTQYF
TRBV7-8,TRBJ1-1,CASSLGRANTEAFF
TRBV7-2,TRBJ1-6,CASSSGIAASPLHF
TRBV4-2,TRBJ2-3,CASSQDGTVSDTQYF
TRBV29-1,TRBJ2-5,CSVVEGFETQYF
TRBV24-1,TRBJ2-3,CATSGASGSISDTQYF
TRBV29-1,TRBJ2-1,CSVPGLRGGSSYNEQFF
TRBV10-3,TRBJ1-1,CAIRSRQARTNTEAFF
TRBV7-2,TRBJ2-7,CASSSTPGTGIEQYF
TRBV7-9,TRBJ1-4,CASSLRQGGEKLFF
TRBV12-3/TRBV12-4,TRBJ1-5,CASSSQGLEQPQHF
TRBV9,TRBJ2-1,CASSVAAGGYNEQFF
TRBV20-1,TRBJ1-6,CSAGRGKSSPLHF
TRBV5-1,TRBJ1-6,CASSLEGRGGSPLHF
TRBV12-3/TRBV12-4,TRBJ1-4,CASSLATGEDEKLFF
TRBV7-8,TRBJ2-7,CASSLVPHGQYF
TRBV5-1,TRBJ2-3,CASRRDPSTDTQYF
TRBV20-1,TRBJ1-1,CSATSRANTEAFF
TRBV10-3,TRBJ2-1,CAIRGLAGDGEQFF
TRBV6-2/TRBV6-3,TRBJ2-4,CASSYLLAGAMDIQYF
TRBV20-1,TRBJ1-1,CSAGGPANTEAFF
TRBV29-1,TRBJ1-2,CSVVAGAYGYTF
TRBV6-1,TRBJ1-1,CASSRDNRNTEAFF
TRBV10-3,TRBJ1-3,CAVTASSGNTIYF
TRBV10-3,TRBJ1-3,CATRSGTPDTIYF
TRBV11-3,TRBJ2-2,CASSARLLGIPGELFF
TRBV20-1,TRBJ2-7,CSASRRVYEQYF
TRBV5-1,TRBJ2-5,CASSSYTGGQETQYF
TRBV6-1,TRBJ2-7,CASSRSRTTYEQYF
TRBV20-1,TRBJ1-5,CSARVHGNQPQHF
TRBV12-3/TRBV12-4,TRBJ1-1,CASSLGRRAFF